These 19 T cell receptor beta chains originate from one sample sequenced in a study of tumor-infiltrating lymphocytes in localized non-small cell lung cancer. Using immunoSEQ multiplex PCR, the repertoire was profiled, and TCRdb retains in-frame clones only, with some absent. The table has about 3,000 clones, about 40% seen once; the top ten hold approximately 19%. The material sequenced was uninvolved lung tissue not adjacent to the tumor. The origin of the receptors is a human donor with non-small cell lung cancer.

This clone was detected once. The genes are TRBV19 and TRBJ2-1; tentative D call: TRBD1 (6 bases). The V gene's germline CDR1 is LNHDA and CDR2 SQIVND (reference sequence). The CDR3 has 14 residues. Deletions cut 7 bases from V and 8 bases from J, with 18 bases between. The CDR3 region is CASIMGHIGDEQFF. CDR3 nucleotide sequence: TGTGCCAGTATAATGGGACACATCGGCGATGAGCAGTTCTTC.

The chain carries TRBV30 and TRBJ2-5, with D possibly TRBD1 on 5 matching bases. Matching the DNA end better, TRBJ2-7 makes the J call doubtful. Germline V CDR1 and CDR2: GTSNPN, SVGIG (reference sequence). This CDR3 is built from 13 residues. CDR3: CACLGSGAGEQYF. CDR3 bases: TGTGCCTGTTTGGGTAGTGGGGCCGGCGAGCAGTACTTC.

The J gene is TRBJ1-2, the V gene TRBV6-5; D not certain. Germline V gene data show CDR1 as MNHEY and CDR2 as SVGAGI. V lost 6 bases and J 4 bases, leaving 15 bases between the germline ends. This CDR3 region has 14 residues. CDR3 nucleotide sequence: TGTGCCAGCAGGACCTATGCAACTGGCTATGGCTACACCTTC. This encodes CASRTYATGYGYTF.

This chain joins TRBV7-2 and TRBJ1-1; D not certain. Germline loops: CDR1 SGHTA, CDR2 FQGNSA. V was shortened by 6 bases and J by 4 bases, with 9 bases between the two germline ends. There are 12 residues in the CDR3. The CDR3 reads CASRGWATEAFF. DNA for the CDR3: TGTGCCAGCAGGGGATGGGCCACTGAAGCTTTCTTT.

The V call is TRBV28, the J call TRBJ2-5; no clear D gene. Looked up from germline, CDR1 is MDHEN and CDR2 is SYDVKM. Trimming removed 1 base at V and 4 bases at J, with 22 bases between. This CDR3 comprises 18 residues. For the CDR3, the DNA is TGTGCCAGCAGTTTATTGACGCAGGTAACAACCAAGGGAGAGACCCAGTACTTC. Translating gives CASSLLTQVTTKGETQYF.

This clone has more than one count but fewer than ten. V usage is TRBV7-7 and J usage is TRBJ2-1, with 9 bases matching TRBD2. Germline lookup yields CDR1 SSHAT and CDR2 FNYEAQ (reference sequence). V lost 3 bases and J lost 3; bases outside the gene matches: 3. The CDR3 is made up of 15 amino acids. CDR3 sequence (DNA): TGTGCCAGCAGCTTGGGGACTAGCTTCTACAATGAGCAGTTCTTC. It translates to CASSLGTSFYNEQFF. The full variable domain, rest sourced from reference TRBV7-7 and TRBJ2-1, is GAGVSQSPRYKVTKRGQDVTLRCDPISSHATLYWYQQALGQGPEFLTYFNYEAQPDKSGLPSDRFSAERPEGSISTLTIQRTEQRDSAMYRCASSLGTSFYNEQFFGPGTRLTVL.

In this sample, this clone is large. The sample carries other DNA sequences with the same CDR3. This chain uses TRBV7-2 with TRBJ1-3; D unclear. Trimming removed 5 bases from V and 2 bases from J, with 4 bases in between. This CDR3 has 12 residues. Germline CDR1 SGHTA, CDR2 FQGNSA. CDR3: CASSLTGNTIYF. The DNA of the CDR3 is TGTGCCAGCAGCCTTACTGGAAACACCATATATTTT.

CDR3 in amino acids: CASSFTSGTLYEQYF. Written as DNA, the CDR3 is TGTGCCAGCAGCTTTACTAGCGGGACCCTCTACGAGCAGTACTTC. This chain uses TRBV7-2 with TRBJ2-7; 10 bases are a match to TRBD2. Trimming at V came to 3 bases and at J to 3 bases, leaving 5 bases not matched to a gene. The CDR3 contains 15 residues. CDR1 is SGHTA and CDR2 is FQGNSA in the germline V gene.

This clone appeared once. V is TRBV4-3 and J is TRBJ2-3, with D possibly TRBD2 on 6 matching bases. The CDR3 extends over 16 amino acids. Trimming pared 3 bases from V and 0 bases from J, leaving 13 bases between. CDR1 is LGHNA and CDR2 is YSLEER in the germline V gene. DNA for the CDR3: TGCGCCAGCAGCCAGGGCCCTAGCGTTAGCACAGATACGCAGTATTTT. Amino acid sequence: CASSQGPSVSTDTQYF.

CDR3 DNA sequence: TGTGCCAGCAGCCGAGGACTAGCGGGACAGACCGGGGAGCTGTTTTTT. Translation: CASSRGLAGQTGELFF. J is TRBJ2-2 and V is TRBV7-2, with TRBD2 matching 12 bases. Germline CDR1 reads SGHTA; CDR2 reads FQGNSA. With V trimmed by 5 bases and J by 5 bases, 6 bases remained unmatched. The CDR3 has 16 residues.

The rearrangement links TRBV7-2 to TRBJ2-7, with 9 bases lining up with TRBD1. Germline values: CDR1 SGHTA, CDR2 FQGNSA. V gave up 3 bases and J gave up 5 bases; unmatched junction bases: 8. CDR3 length: 15 amino acids. CDR3 in amino acids: CASSFQGTGSDEQYF. In DNA form, the CDR3 reads TGTGCCAGCAGCTTTCAAGGGACAGGGTCTGACGAGCAGTACTTC.

This clone is medium-sized (0.01 to 0.1%) by share. V and J are TRBV7-2 and TRBJ1-5; TRBD1 aligns across 7 bases. Germline V gives CDR1 SGHTA, CDR2 FQGNSA. This CDR3 is built from 15 residues. The V and J ends lost 5 bases and 3 bases, in that order; junction bases with no gene match: 7. As DNA, the CDR3 is TGTGCCAGCAGCATAGGACAGGCGCCCAATCAGCCCCAGCATTTT. Encoded protein: CASSIGQAPNQPQHF.

This clone was found a few times. The V and J genes are TRBV6-5 and TRBJ2-7, with 7 bases aligning to TRBD2. With 5 bases clipped from V and 6 bases from J, the junction kept 13 bases outside the gene matches. The CDR3 covers 15 residues. Germline CDR1 and CDR2: MNHEY and SVGAGI. CDR3 protein: CASSALLARPPEQYF. The CDR3 DNA sequence: TGTGCCAGCAGTGCATTACTAGCGCGGCCGCCCGAGCAGTACTTC.

This clone appeared a few times. The genes are TRBV28 and TRBJ1-1, with 7 nucleotides matching TRBD1. J gave up 4 bases and V 7 bases, and 12 bases lay outside the gene matches. From germline, CDR1 is MDHEN and CDR2 SYDVKM. There are 15 residues in the CDR3. DNA for the CDR3: TGTGCCAGCACCCAAGGGGACAGTTCGGGCACTGAAGCTTTCTTT. Amino acid sequence: CASTQGDSSGTEAFF.

This clone showed up just a few times. The V and J genes are TRBV9 and TRBJ2-7, with 9 bases matching TRBD2. Germline V gives CDR1 SGDLS, CDR2 YYNGEE. The CDR3 has 16 amino acids. Unmatched junction bases numbered 12, after V lost 2 bases and J lost 6 bases. CDR3 sequence (DNA): TGTGCCAGCAGCGTTGGTGCGGGGACTAGCAGCTTCGAGCAGTACTTC. This gives the protein CASSVGAGTSSFEQYF.

This chain joins TRBV2 and TRBJ1-1; D unresolved. The CDR3 sequence is 14 residues long. Between the trimmed V and J ends, which lost 6 bases and 0 bases, there was a span of 11 bases. The germline V gene has CDR1 SNHLY and CDR2 FYNNEI. The CDR3 bases are TGTGCCAGCAGAACCGACGGCCTGAACACTGAAGCTTTCTTT. Its protein is CASRTDGLNTEAFF.

This chain uses TRBV10-3 with TRBJ2-7; 7 nucleotides line up with TRBD1. Germline CDR1 is ENHRY and CDR2 is SYGVKD. This CDR3 region has 14 residues. The J segment lost 4 bases and the V segment lost 10 bases, leaving 13 bases of the junction unmatched. The CDR3, as DNA: TGTGCCAGAAAAGCTACAGGGGCACCTTACGAGCAGTACGTC. It specifies CARKATGAPYEQYV.

The rearrangement links TRBV19 to TRBJ1-2; D is possibly TRBD1 (5 bases). The CDR3 sequence is 15 residues long. V was cut by 6 bases and J by 6 bases, with 20 bases left in between. The V gene's germline CDR1 is LNHDA and CDR2 SQIVND (reference sequence). The CDR3 DNA is TGTGCCAGTAGATGGGGGAGCAGGGCGAGCCATGGCTACACCTTC. Amino acids: CASRWGSRASHGYTF.

The chain combines TRBV2 with TRBJ2-7, with a weak D call TRBD1 (6 bases). The length of the CDR3 is 14 residues. Germline lookup yields CDR1 SNHLY and CDR2 FYNNEI. Trimming removed 3 bases from V and 6 bases from J, with 15 bases in between. The CDR3 bases are TGTGCCAGCAGTGAGGGTCAGGGGCCGATCGAGCAGTACGTC. Amino acid sequence: CASSEGQGPIEQYV.